The TCR beta chain described here comes from a study of T-cell reconstitution after alpha-beta-depleted transplantation in children. CDR3 length: 14 amino acids. Germline CDR1 reads SQVTM; CDR2 reads ANQGSEA. The germline V and J ends were trimmed by 5 bases and 5 bases, with 19 bases remaining between them. This clonotype was seen only a few times. Its specificity is unknown. A library of TCRbeta sequences, prepared with unique molecular identifiers, was generated. Using its own MiXCR run on the PCR reads, TCRdb lists one record per CDR3 protein. The sample consists of around 440,000 distinct CDR3 sequences, 15% to 20% of them appearing once. Study outcomes and limitations: It was reported that alpha-beta T cells came from several hundred expanded graft clones (about two months after transplant).

The source material was PBMCs, mostly from graft donor cells, sampled 360 days after TCRalphabeta/CD19-depleted stem cell transplant. The chain links TRBV29-1 to TRBJ2-7, with D tentatively TRBD1 (5 bases). This TCR was recovered from a boy in the first two years of life who had a stem cell transplant for Wiskott-Aldrich syndrome, so the T cells may come from the graft donor. CDR3 nucleotide sequence: TGCAGCGTTTACACGCTCCAGGGTGGCCACGAGCAGTACTTC. Amino acids: CSVYTLQGGHEQYF.